Shown below are 32 T cell receptor beta chains from a single sample sequenced in a study of response to subunit inactivated influenza vaccine. TCRdb ran MiXCR on the RT-PCR reads and lists one entry per CDR3 protein. The repertoire includes 650,000 to 800,000 distinct CDR3 sequences, 14% of them detected once, and approximately 6.5% sits in the top ten. The sample consisted of PBMCs from blood, taken 14 days before vaccination. All receptors derive from a man aged 50-59 years who received an inactivated influenza vaccine.

This clonotype was detected only a few times. V gene TRBV15 combines with J gene TRBJ2-5; D is possibly TRBD2 (6 bases). CDR3 size: 15 residues. Deletions cut 3 bases from V and 0 bases from J, with 11 bases between. Germline CDR1 and CDR2: LNHNV and YYDKDF (reference sequence). CDR3: CATSRLGTYQETQYF. The DNA of the CDR3 is TGTGCCACCAGCAGGCTAGGGACTTACCAAGAGACCCAGTACTTC.

This clonotype was seen repeatedly, ten times or more. The rearrangement uses TRBV13 and TRBJ2-5, with D perhaps matching TRBD1 (6 bases). The CDR3 contains 15 residues. Germline values: CDR1 PRHDT, CDR2 FYEKMQ (reference sequence). The V end lost 5 bases, the J end lost 5 bases, and 18 bases lay between the germline ends. This CDR3 reads CASSHGTLGHETQYF. CDR3 nucleotides: TGTGCCAGCAGCCACGGGACACTTGGACACGAGACCCAGTACTTC.

This clonotype has more than one count but fewer than ten. The chain links TRBV5-1 to TRBJ1-1; 9 positions agree with TRBD1. CDR1 is SGHRS, CDR2 YFSETQ, per germline. This CDR3 has 14 amino acids. Trimming at V came to 5 bases and at J to 5 bases, leaving 7 bases not matched to a gene. The CDR3 DNA follows: TGCGCCAGCAGTACACAGGGGGCGCTGACTGAAGCTTTCTTT. This gives the protein CASSTQGALTEAFF.

J is TRBJ2-5 and V is TRBV29-1; D unclear. The V end was cut by 6 bases, the J end by 4 bases, with 12 bases between. Germline CDR1 SQVTM, CDR2 ANQGSEA. This CDR3 contains 12 residues. The CDR3 loop reads CSVDPGGETQYF. The CDR3, as DNA: TGCAGCGTAGACCCTGGTGGAGAGACCCAGTACTTC.

The J gene is TRBJ2-5, the V gene TRBV19; the D gene is possibly TRBD2 (6 bases). The germline gives CDR1 LNHDA, CDR2 SQIVND (reference sequence). V lost 4 bases to trimming and J lost 4 bases, with 22 bases between them. This CDR3 contains 17 residues. This chain's CDR3 is CASSRSFGGVRGETQYF. DNA for the CDR3: TGTGCCAGTAGTAGGAGTTTCGGCGGGGTAAGAGGAGAGACCCAGTACTTC.

The chain combines TRBV20-1 with TRBJ2-3; D perhaps matches TRBD1 (6 bases). The CDR3 totals 13 residues. Germline CDR1 DFQATT, CDR2 SNEGSKA (reference sequence). V shed 6 bases and J shed 5 bases, with 15 bases lying between them. This chain's CDR3 is CSAPPGGEDTQYF. The CDR3 bases are TGCAGTGCACCGCCTGGGGGCGAAGATACGCAGTATTTT.

In this sample, this clonotype turned up many times. The V gene is TRBV7-2, the J gene TRBJ2-3; TRBD1 is a possible D gene (6 bases). The germline V gene encodes CDR1 SGHTA and CDR2 FQGNSA. V shed 5 bases and J shed 8 bases, with 14 bases lying between them. The CDR3 sequence is 13 residues long. CDR3 loop: CASSPPSRGTQYF. The CDR3 DNA is TGTGCCAGCAGCCCCCCCAGCAGGGGTACGCAGTATTTT.

The gene calls are TRBV6-2 or TRBV6-3 and TRBJ1-1; D is uncertain. CDR1 and CDR2 from the germline V gene are MNHEY and SVGEGT. This CDR3 is 14 amino acids long. Trimming pared 0 bases from V and 1 base from J, leaving 6 bases between. In DNA, the CDR3 is TGTGCCAGCAGTTACTCTGACTGGAACACTGAAGCTTTCTTT. This sequence encodes CASSYSDWNTEAFF.

This clonotype was detected a few times. V is TRBV20-1 and J is TRBJ2-5, with no clear D. The germline V gene has CDR1 DFQATT and CDR2 SNEGSKA (reference sequence). The CDR3 is 14 amino acids. V lost 3 bases to trimming and J lost 2 bases, with 13 bases between them. CDR3 protein: CSARPFGNQETQYF. The CDR3 DNA is TGCAGTGCTAGGCCTTTTGGGAATCAAGAGACCCAGTACTTC.

This clonotype has only a few counts. This chain joins TRBV28 and TRBJ2-5; D tentatively reads TRBD1 or TRBD2 (5 bases each). With 2 bases removed from V and 5 bases from J, the gap between germline ends came to 9 bases. The CDR3 loop spans 13 amino acids. CDR1 is MDHEN, CDR2 SYDVKM, per germline. The DNA of the CDR3 is TGTGCCAGCAGTTTACCCGGGGCCGAGACCCAGTACTTC. It translates to CASSLPGAETQYF.

The chain has TRBV20-1 and TRBJ2-7; D is perhaps TRBD2 (7 bases). Trimming took off 5 bases at V and 2 bases at J, with 31 bases between the two ends. Germline V CDR1 and CDR2: DFQATT, SNEGSKA (reference sequence). The CDR3 loop spans 19 amino acids. Written as DNA, the CDR3 is TGCAGTGCTGGGACGTCTGAGCTAGCGGCCTCAGGGGTTGCCTACGAGCAGTACTTC. It encodes CSAGTSELAASGVAYEQYF.

The chain joins TRBV29-1 to TRBJ2-5; 10 bases agree with TRBD1. The germline V gene has CDR1 SQVTM and CDR2 ANQGSEA. The CDR3 is 13 residues long. Trimming cost V 6 bases and J 4 bases; bases outside gene matches: 5. In nucleotides, the CDR3 is TGCAGCGTGGGGGGACAGGGGAGAGAGACCCAGTACTTC. It encodes CSVGGQGRETQYF.

The chain combines TRBV7-6 with TRBJ2-3, with 8 positions matching TRBD1. Germline values: CDR1 SGHVS, CDR2 FNYEAQ. The CDR3 is 17 amino acids. V gave up 1 base and J gave up 3 bases; unmatched junction bases: 9. CDR3 residues: CASSLGVPGQATDTQYF. As DNA, the CDR3 is TGTGCCAGCAGCTTAGGAGTCCCGGGACAGGCGACAGATACGCAGTATTTT.

A few counts support this clonotype. The V call is TRBV4-1, the J call TRBJ2-3; 8 positions match TRBD2. Unmatched junction bases numbered 8, after V lost 0 bases and J lost 3 bases. The germline V gene has CDR1 MGHRA and CDR2 YSYEKL. The length of the CDR3 is 17 residues. The chain's CDR3 is CASSQDGVAGITDTQYF. CDR3 DNA sequence: TGCGCCAGCAGCCAAGATGGGGTAGCGGGGATTACAGATACGCAGTATTTT.

The rearrangement uses TRBV5-1 and TRBJ1-6; D is possibly TRBD1 (5 bases). This CDR3 spans 17 amino acids. V lost 0 bases and J 0 bases, leaving 10 bases between the germline ends. CDR1 and CDR2 from the germline V gene are SGHRS and YFSETQ. The CDR3 region is CASSLGLGGSYNSPLHF. The CDR3 bases are TGCGCCAGCAGCTTGGGATTGGGGGGCTCCTATAATTCACCCCTCCACTTT.

This clonotype was found a few times. The chain employs TRBV4-2 and TRBJ2-5, with D perhaps assigned TRBD1 or TRBD2 (6 bases each). This CDR3 spans 15 amino acids. The germline V and J ends were trimmed by 0 bases and 5 bases, with 13 bases remaining between them. CDR1 and CDR2 from the germline V gene are LGHNA and YNFKEQ. The CDR3: CASSQDTGGWETQYF. In DNA form, the CDR3 reads TGTGCCAGCAGCCAAGATACCGGGGGCTGGGAGACCCAGTACTTC.

This clonotype was seen a few times. V gene TRBV20-1 combines with J gene TRBJ2-2; no definite D call. The V end was cut by 7 bases, the J end by 6 bases, with 30 bases between. This CDR3 is 18 amino acids long. The germline gives CDR1 DFQATT, CDR2 SNEGSKA (reference sequence). The CDR3 DNA reads as TGCAGTGATCCGACCCTTCTTAACACCGATTGGAGCTCCGGGGAGCTGTTTTTT. Translation gives CSDPTLLNTDWSSGELFF.

The chain uses TRBV4-3 and TRBJ2-3, with TRBD2 matching 10 bases. Germline CDR1 is LGHNA and CDR2 is YSLEER. The ends lost 1 base at V and 2 bases at J; junction bases unmatched: 3. This CDR3 has 16 residues. The CDR3 loop reads CASSQALAGNTDTQYF. The CDR3, as DNA: TGCGCCAGCAGCCAAGCACTAGCGGGGAACACAGATACGCAGTATTTT.

This chain uses TRBV29-1 with TRBJ2-1; no reliable D call. CDR3 length: 12 amino acids. Germline CDR1 and CDR2: SQVTM and ANQGSEA. Trimming left V 2 bases short and J 0 bases short, with 2 bases between. The CDR3: CSVEYSYNEQFF. CDR3 nucleotide sequence: TGCAGCGTTGAATACTCCTACAATGAGCAGTTCTTC.

The chain joins TRBV15 to TRBJ1-6, with D unresolved. The CDR3 totals 14 residues. Per germline, CDR1 LNHNV and CDR2 YYDKDF (reference sequence). The V and J ends lost 4 bases and 1 base respectively, with 5 bases between them. The chain's CDR3 is CATSTGSYNSPLHF. The CDR3 DNA is TGTGCCACCAGCACCGGTTCCTATAATTCACCCCTCCACTTT.

This clonotype was seen a handful of times. This chain connects TRBV3-1 to TRBJ2-5; TRBD1 aligns across 10 bases. The CDR3 length is 16 residues. From germline, CDR1 is LGHDT and CDR2 YNNKEL (reference sequence). J was trimmed by 4 bases and V by 0 bases; bases with no gene match: 5. CDR3: CASSQEGTGAGETQYF. CDR3 sequence (DNA): TGTGCCAGCAGCCAAGAAGGGACAGGGGCTGGAGAGACCCAGTACTTC.

J is TRBJ2-5 and V is TRBV3-1; D gene unclear. This CDR3 has 20 residues. V was trimmed by 0 bases and J by 5 bases, leaving 28 bases between them. Germline CDR1 and CDR2: LGHDT and YNNKEL (reference sequence). The CDR3 nucleotides read TGTGCCAGCAGCCAAGATTGGAGCAGGTGGGGTTCGCGTGGAGAGGAGACCCAGTACTTC. It codes for CASSQDWSRWGSRGEETQYF.

This clonotype was seen only a few times. The gene calls are TRBV7-9 and TRBJ1-1, with 9 bases lining up with TRBD1. CDR1 is SEHNR, CDR2 FQNEAQ, per germline (reference sequence). This CDR3 has 16 residues. The V segment lost 5 bases and the J segment 0 bases; nucleotides outside the gene matches: 7. CDR3 coding DNA: TGTGCCAGCAGCCAAGGGACAGGGCTTATGAACACTGAAGCTTTCTTT. Amino acid sequence: CASSQGTGLMNTEAFF.

In its sample, this clonotype was seen many times. The CDR3 sequence is CSARSRDRGSYEQYF. In DNA form, the CDR3 reads TGCAGCGCCCGATCCCGGGACAGGGGTTCCTACGAGCAGTACTTC. The chain employs TRBV29-1 and TRBJ2-7; 10 bases map to TRBD1. V was clipped by 7 bases and J by 1 base; unmatched bases: 10. CDR1 is SQVTM and CDR2 is ANQGSEA in the germline V gene. The CDR3 totals 15 residues.

This clonotype showed up just once. Mismatch with germline at one junction end may stem from a read error. The chain joins TRBV7-9 to TRBJ2-1; TRBD2 agrees at 13 bases. Germline V lookup: CDR1 SEHNR, CDR2 FQNEAQ (reference sequence). This CDR3 is built from 17 residues. CDR3 sequence (DNA): TGTGCCAGCAGCACGCGCCCGGGACTAGCGGGGACGAATGAGCTGTTCTTC. Encoded protein: CASSTRPGLAGTNELFF.

This chain's CDR3 is CASSVAKRGDQETQYF. The CDR3 DNA sequence: TGTGCCAGCAGCGTAGCAAAGCGGGGGGACCAAGAGACCCAGTACTTC. The chain carries TRBV9 and TRBJ2-5; TRBD2 matches at 9 bases. The ends lost 0 bases at V and 0 bases at J; junction bases unmatched: 3. CDR1 and CDR2 from the germline V gene are SGDLS and YYNGEE. The CDR3 consists of 16 residues. Complete variable domain (other parts from reference TRBV9 and TRBJ2-5): DSGVTQTPKHLITATGQRVTLRCSPRSGDLSVYWYQQSLDQGLQFLIQYYNGEERAKGNILERFSAQQFPDLHSELNLSSLELGDSALYFCASSVAKRGDQETQYFGPGTRLLVL.

This clonotype was seen a handful of times. The V call is TRBV20-1, the J call TRBJ2-7; TRBD1 matches at 7 bases. J gave up 0 bases and V 2 bases, and 4 bases lay outside the gene matches. The germline CDR1 and CDR2 sequences are DFQATT and SNEGSKA (reference sequence). This CDR3 has 14 residues. The CDR3 nucleotides are TGCAGTGCTAGATCCCGACAGGGCTCCTACGAGCAGTACTTC. It specifies CSARSRQGSYEQYF.

In nucleotides, the CDR3 is TGTGCCAGCAGTCCGGGGTGGGAGTTGGAGACCCAGTACTTC. Translating gives CASSPGWELETQYF. The J gene is TRBJ2-5, the V gene TRBV12-3 or TRBV12-4; weak D call: TRBD2 (5 bases). With 5 bases removed from V and 5 bases from J, the gap between germline ends came to 15 bases. The CDR3 contains 14 residues.

V is TRBV24-1 and J is TRBJ1-5; D is unresolved. Trimming stripped 4 bases from V and 2 bases from J, with 26 bases between. The CDR3 is 20 amino acids. CDR1 KGHDR and CDR2 SFDVKD come from the germline V gene. The CDR3 region has the DNA TGTGCCACCAGTGACCCCCCGGAGATTTTGGGGTTTCCAGGCAATCAGCCCCAGCATTTT. It encodes CATSDPPEILGFPGNQPQHF.

This chain joins TRBV7-2 and TRBJ2-7, with D unresolved. Germline CDR1 reads SGHTA; CDR2 reads FQGNSA. V was cut by 2 bases and J by 2 bases, with 13 bases left in between. CDR3 length: 15 residues. The CDR3 sequence is CASSLFGPGPYEQYF. In DNA form, the CDR3 reads TGTGCCAGCAGCTTATTCGGGCCCGGGCCCTACGAGCAGTACTTC.

The chain links TRBV29-1 to TRBJ2-7; 9 nucleotides align to TRBD1. Germline V CDR1 and CDR2: SQVTM, ANQGSEA. J gave up 4 bases and V 4 bases, and 2 bases lay outside the gene matches. This CDR3 has 12 amino acids. This chain's CDR3 is CSVGTGAYEQYF. The DNA of the CDR3 is TGCAGCGTTGGGACAGGGGCTTACGAGCAGTACTTC.

About this clonotype: A much larger clonotype is one base distant, so this may be a read error. The V call is TRBV7-9, the J call TRBJ1-2; 8 bases map to TRBD1. CDR3 size: 15 residues. The J segment lost 4 bases and the V segment lost 0 bases, leaving 4 bases of the junction unmatched. The germline V gene encodes CDR1 SEHNR and CDR2 FQNEAQ (reference sequence). The CDR3 nucleotides are TGTGCCAGCAGCTTAGCGGGACAGGCCAGCTATGGCTACACCTTC. This translates into CASSLAGQASYGYTF.